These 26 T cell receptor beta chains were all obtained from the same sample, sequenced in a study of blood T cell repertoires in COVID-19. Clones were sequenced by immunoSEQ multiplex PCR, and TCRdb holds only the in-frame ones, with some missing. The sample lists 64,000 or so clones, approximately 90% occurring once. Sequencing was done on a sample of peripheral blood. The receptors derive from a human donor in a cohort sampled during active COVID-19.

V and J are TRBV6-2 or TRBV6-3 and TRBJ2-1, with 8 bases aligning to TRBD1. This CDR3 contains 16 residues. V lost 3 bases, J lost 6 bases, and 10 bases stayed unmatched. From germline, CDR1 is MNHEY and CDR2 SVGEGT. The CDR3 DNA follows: TGTGCCAGCAGTTATACCCCGGGACAGGACTTCAATGAGCAGTTCTTC. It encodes CASSYTPGQDFNEQFF.

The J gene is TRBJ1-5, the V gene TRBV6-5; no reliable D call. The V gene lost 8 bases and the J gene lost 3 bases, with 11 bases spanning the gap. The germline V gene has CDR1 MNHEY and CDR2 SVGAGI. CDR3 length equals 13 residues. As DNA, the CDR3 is TGTGCCAGCTCGAGAGGTTACAATCAGCCCCAGCATTTT. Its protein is CASSRGYNQPQHF.

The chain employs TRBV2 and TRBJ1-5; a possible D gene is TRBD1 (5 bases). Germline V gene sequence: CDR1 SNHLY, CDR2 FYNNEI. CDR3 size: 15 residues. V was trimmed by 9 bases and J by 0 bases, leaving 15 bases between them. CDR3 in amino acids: CASGGTDYSNQPQHF. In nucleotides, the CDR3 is TGTGCCAGTGGTGGGACGGACTATAGCAATCAGCCCCAGCATTTT.

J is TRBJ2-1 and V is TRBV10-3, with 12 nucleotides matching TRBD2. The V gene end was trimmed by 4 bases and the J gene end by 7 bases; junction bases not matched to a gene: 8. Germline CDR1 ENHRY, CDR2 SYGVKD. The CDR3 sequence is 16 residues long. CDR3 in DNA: TGTGCCATCAGTGGGGGTCTAGCGGGAGGGTATAATGAGCAGTTCTTC. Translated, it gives CAISGGLAGGYNEQFF.

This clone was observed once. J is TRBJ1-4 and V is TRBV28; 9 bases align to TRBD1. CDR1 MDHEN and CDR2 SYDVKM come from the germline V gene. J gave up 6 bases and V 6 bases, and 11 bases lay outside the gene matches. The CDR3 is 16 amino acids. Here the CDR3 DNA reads TGTGCCAGCAGAGGGACAGGGAGGAAATCCGATGAAAAACTGTTTTTT. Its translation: CASRGTGRKSDEKLFF.

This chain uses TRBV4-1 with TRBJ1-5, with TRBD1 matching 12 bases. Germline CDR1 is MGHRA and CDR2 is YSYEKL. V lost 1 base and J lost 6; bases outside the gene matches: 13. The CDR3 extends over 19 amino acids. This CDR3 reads CASSQAVPGQGAWGQPQHF. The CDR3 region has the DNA TGCGCCAGCAGCCAAGCTGTCCCGGGACAGGGGGCTTGGGGTCAGCCCCAGCATTTT.

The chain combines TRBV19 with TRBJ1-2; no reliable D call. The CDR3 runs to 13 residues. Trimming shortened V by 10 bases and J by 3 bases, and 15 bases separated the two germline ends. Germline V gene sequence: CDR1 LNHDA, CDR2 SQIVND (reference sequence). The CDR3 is CATHPPAYYGYTF. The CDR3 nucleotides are TGTGCCACTCACCCCCCAGCGTACTATGGCTACACCTTC.

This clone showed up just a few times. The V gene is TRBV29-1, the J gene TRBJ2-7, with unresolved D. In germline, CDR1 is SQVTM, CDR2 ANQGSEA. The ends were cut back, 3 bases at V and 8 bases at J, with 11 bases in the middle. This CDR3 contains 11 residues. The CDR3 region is CSVDQLRQQYF. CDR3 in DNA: TGCAGCGTTGACCAACTAAGGCAGCAGTACTTC.

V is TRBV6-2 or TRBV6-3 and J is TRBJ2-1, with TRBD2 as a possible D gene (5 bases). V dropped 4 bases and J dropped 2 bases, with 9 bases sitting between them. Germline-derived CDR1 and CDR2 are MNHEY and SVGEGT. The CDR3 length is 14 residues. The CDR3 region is CASSSPGTYNEQFF. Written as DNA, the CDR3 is TGTGCCAGCAGTTCCCCGGGAACCTACAATGAGCAGTTCTTC.

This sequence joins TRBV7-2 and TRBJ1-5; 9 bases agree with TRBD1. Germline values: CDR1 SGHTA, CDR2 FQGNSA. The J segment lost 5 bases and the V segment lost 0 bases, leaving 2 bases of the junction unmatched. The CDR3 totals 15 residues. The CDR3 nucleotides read TGTGCCAGCAGCTTAGCCGGGACAGGGTATCAGCCCCAGCATTTT. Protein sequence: CASSLAGTGYQPQHF.

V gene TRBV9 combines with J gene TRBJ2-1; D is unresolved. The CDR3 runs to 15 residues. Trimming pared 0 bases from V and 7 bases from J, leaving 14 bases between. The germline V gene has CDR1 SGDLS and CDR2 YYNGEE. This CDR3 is CASSVETQKPNEQFF. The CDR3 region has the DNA TGTGCCAGCAGCGTAGAGACTCAAAAACCGAATGAGCAGTTCTTC.

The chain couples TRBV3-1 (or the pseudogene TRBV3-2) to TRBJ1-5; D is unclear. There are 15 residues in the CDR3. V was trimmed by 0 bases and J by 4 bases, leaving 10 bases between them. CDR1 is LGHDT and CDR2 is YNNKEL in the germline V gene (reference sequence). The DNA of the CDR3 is TGTGCCAGCAGCCAAGATAGATGGAGGAATCAGCCCCAGCATTTT. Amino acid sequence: CASSQDRWRNQPQHF.

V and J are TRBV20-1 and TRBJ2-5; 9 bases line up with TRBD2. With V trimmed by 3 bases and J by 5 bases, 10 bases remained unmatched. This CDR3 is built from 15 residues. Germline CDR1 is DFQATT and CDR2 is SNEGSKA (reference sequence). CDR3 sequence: CSASTREGLRETQYF. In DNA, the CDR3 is TGCAGTGCTAGTACGCGGGAGGGCCTTCGGGAGACCCAGTACTTC.

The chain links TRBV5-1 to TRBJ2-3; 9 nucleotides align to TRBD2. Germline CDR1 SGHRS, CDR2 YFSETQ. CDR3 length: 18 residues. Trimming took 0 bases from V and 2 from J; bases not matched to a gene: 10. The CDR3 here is CASSLAGLIAGDTDTQYF. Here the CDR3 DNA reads TGCGCCAGCAGCTTGGCCGGGTTGATAGCGGGAGACACAGATACGCAGTATTTT.

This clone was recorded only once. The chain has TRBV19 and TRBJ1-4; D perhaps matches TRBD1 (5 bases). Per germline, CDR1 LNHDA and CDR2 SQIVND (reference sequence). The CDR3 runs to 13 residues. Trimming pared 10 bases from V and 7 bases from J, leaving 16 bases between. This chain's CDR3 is CATLGPLGEKLFF. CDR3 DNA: TGTGCCACTTTGGGGCCGCTCGGTGAAAAACTGTTTTTT.

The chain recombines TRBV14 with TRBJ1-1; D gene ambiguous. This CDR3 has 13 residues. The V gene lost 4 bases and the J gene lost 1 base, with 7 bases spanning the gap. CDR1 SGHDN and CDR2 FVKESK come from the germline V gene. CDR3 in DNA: TGTGCCAGCAGCCGCCACAGGAACACTGAAGCTTTCTTT. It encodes CASSRHRNTEAFF.

The chain's CDR3 is CASTPDAAYNEQFF. In nucleotides, the CDR3 is TGTGCCAGCACCCCGGATGCGGCCTACAATGAGCAGTTCTTC. The chain employs TRBV9 and TRBJ2-1, with D uncertain. Trimming left V 6 bases short and J 2 bases short, with 12 bases between. The CDR3 is 14 amino acids. CDR1 and CDR2 (germline): SGDLS, YYNGEE.

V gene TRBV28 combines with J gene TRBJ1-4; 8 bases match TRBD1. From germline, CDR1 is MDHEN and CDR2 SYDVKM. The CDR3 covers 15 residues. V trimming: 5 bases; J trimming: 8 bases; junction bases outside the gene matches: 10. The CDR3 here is CASSTDRGVYEKLFF. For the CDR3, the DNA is TGTGCCAGCAGTACCGACAGGGGAGTATACGAAAAACTGTTTTTT.

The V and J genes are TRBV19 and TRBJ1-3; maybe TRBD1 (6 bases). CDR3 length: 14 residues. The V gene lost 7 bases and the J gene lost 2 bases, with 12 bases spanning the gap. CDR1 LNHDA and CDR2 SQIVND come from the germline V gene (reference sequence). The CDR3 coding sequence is TGTGCCAGTAAGCCGGGACAAACTGGAAACACCATATATTTT. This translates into CASKPGQTGNTIYF.

CDR3 protein: CASSLAGWGRLDSYEQYF. In DNA form, the CDR3 reads TGTGCCAGCAGCTTAGCGGGGTGGGGCCGATTAGACTCCTACGAGCAGTACTTC. The chain joins TRBV7-2 to TRBJ2-7; tentatively, D is TRBD1 (5 bases). The V end was cut by 0 bases, the J end by 0 bases, with 18 bases between. This CDR3 contains 18 residues. Germline CDR1 is SGHTA and CDR2 is FQGNSA.

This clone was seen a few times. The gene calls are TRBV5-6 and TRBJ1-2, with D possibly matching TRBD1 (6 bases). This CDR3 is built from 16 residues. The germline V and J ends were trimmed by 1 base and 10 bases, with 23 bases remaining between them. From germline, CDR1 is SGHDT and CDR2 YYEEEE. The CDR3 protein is CASSLLGNRALRVYTF. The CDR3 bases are TGTGCCAGCAGCTTGCTTGGGAACAGGGCCCTCAGGGTCTACACCTTC.

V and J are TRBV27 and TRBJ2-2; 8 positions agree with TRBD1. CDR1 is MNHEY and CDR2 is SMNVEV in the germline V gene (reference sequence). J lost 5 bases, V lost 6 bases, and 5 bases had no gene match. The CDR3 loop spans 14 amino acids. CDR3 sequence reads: CASSLRQGTGELFF. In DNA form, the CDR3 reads TGTGCCAGCAGCCTCCGACAGGGGACCGGGGAGCTGTTTTTT.

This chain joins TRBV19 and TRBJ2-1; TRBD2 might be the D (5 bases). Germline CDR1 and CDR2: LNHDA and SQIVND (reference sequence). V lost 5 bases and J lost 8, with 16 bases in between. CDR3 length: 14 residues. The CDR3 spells CASSFLASLHEQFF. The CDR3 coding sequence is TGTGCCAGTAGTTTTCTAGCAAGTCTCCATGAGCAGTTCTTC.

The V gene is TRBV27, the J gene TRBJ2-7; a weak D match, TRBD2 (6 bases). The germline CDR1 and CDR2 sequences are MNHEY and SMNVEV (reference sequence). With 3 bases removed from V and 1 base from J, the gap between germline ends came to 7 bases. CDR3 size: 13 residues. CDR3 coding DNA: TGTGCCAGCAGTTTGGGGGGATCCTACGAGCAGTACTTC. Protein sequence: CASSLGGSYEQYF.

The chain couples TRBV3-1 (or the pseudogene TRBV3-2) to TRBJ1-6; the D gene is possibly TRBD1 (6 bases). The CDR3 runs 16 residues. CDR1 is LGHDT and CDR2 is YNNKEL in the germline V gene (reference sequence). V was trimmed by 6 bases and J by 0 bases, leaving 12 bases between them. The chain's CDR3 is CASSRGLSSYNSPLHF. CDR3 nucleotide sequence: TGTGCCAGCAGTAGGGGGTTGAGCTCCTATAATTCACCCCTCCACTTT.

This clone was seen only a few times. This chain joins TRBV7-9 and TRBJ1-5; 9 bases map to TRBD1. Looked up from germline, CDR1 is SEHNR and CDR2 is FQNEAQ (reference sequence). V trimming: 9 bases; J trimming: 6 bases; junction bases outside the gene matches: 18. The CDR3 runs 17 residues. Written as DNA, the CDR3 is TGTGCCAGTTCCGGGACAGGGTCCATATCAGGGCTTCAGCCCCAGCATTTT. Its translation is CASSGTGSISGLQPQHF.